This paragraph reports one T cell receptor beta chain. Its specificity is not known. Extractions gave at least 6 micrograms of total RNA per sample. V was clipped by 3 bases and J by 4 bases; unmatched bases: 7. CDR1 and CDR2 (germline): LNHNV, YYDKDF (reference sequence). The CDR3 loop spans 15 amino acids. The data originate from a study of blood T cells in healthy people across ages. Study-wide results and caveats: Using unsorted PBMCs precluded a conclusive naive versus antigen-experienced comparison. The study regarded diversity estimates from one million T cells as underestimates. A roughly linear age-dependent decrease characterized TCR beta diversity per million T cells.

A J-beta primer mix and a sample-barcoded 5' primer were used in a second PCR of roughly 7 to 12 cycles. MiXCR, run by TCRdb on the 5' RACE reads, gives a single entry per CDR3 protein. The table lists roughly 720,000 distinct CDR3 sequences, about 48% of them singletons, with approximately 40% in the top ten. The V call is TRBV15, the J call TRBJ2-7, with 9 bases identical to TRBD1. The sample comprised blood. The sequence was collected from an older man in good health. CDR3 bases: TGTGCCACCAGCAGGGCCGGGACAGGGCCATACGAGCAGTACTTC. This codes for CATSRAGTGPYEQYF.